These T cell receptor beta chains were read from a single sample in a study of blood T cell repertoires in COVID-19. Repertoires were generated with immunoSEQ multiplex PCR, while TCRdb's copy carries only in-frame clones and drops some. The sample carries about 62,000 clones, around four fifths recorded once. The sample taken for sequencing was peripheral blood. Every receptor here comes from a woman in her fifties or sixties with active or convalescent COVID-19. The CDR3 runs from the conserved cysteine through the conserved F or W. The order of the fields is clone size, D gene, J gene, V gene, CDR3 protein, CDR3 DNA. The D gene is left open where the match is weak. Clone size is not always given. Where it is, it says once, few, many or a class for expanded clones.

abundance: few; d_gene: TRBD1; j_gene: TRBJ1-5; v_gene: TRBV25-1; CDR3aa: CASSADRGGNQPQHF; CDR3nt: TGTGCCAGCAGTGCGGACAGGGGAGGCAATCAGCCCCAGCATTTT
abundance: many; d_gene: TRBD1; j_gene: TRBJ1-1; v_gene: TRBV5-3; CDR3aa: CQGQGETEAFF; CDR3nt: TGTCAGGGACAGGGAGAAACTGAAGCTTTCTTT
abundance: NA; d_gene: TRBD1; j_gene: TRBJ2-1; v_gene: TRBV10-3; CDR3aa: CAIRARTGAYNEQFF; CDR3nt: TGTGCCATCAGGGCACGGACAGGGGCATACAATGAGCAGTTCTTC
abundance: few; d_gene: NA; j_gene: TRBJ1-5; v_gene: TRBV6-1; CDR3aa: CASSEAGPPRPQHF; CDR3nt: TGTGCCAGCAGTGAAGCGGGCCCACCCCGGCCCCAGCATTTT
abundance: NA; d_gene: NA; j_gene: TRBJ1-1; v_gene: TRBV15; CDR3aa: CATSRKTNREGDTEAFF; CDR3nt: TGTGCCACCAGCAGAAAAACGAACAGGGAGGGTGACACTGAAGCTTTCTTT
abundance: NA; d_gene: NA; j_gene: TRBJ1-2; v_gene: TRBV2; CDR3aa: CASLPGGYTF; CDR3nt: TGTGCCAGCCTCCCGGGTGGCTACACCTTC
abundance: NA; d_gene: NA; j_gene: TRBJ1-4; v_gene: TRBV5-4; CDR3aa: CASSFGNGEKLFF; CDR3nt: TGTGCCAGCAGCTTCGGGAACGGTGAAAAACTGTTTTTT
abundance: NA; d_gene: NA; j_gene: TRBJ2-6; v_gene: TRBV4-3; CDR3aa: CASSQVYGQPFSGANVLTF; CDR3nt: TGCGCCAGCAGCCAAGTCTACGGACAGCCCTTCTCTGGGGCCAACGTCCTGACTTTC
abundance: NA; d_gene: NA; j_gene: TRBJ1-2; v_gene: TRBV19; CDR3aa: CASSMGLIRGGYGYTF; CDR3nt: TGTGCCAGTAGCATGGGACTTATTAGAGGTGGCTATGGCTACACCTTC
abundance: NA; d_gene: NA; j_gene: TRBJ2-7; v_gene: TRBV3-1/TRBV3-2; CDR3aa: CASSLGISYEQYF; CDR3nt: TGTGCCAGCAGCCTCGGGATCTCCTACGAGCAGTACTTC
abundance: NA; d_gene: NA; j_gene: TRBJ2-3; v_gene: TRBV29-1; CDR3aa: CSVGGGTDTQYF; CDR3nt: TGCAGCGTTGGGGGGGGCACAGATACGCAGTATTTT
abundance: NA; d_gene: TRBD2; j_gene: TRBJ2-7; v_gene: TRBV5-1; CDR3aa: CASSANGLAVYEQYF; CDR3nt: TGCGCCAGCAGCGCTAATGGACTAGCGGTCTACGAGCAGTACTTC
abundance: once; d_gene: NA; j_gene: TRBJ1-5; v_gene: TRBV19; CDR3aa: CASSISIRGARQPQHF; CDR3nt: TGTGCCAGTAGTATTAGTATTCGGGGGGCAAGGCAGCCCCAGCATTTT
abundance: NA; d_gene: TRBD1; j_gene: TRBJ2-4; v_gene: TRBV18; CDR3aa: CASSRQGAQSRENIQYF; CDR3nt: TGTGCCAGCTCACGACAGGGGGCGCAATCGCGGGAAAACATTCAGTACTTC
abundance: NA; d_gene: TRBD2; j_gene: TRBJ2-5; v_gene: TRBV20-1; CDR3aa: CSALAEETQYF; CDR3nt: TGCAGTGCCCTAGCGGAAGAGACCCAGTACTTC
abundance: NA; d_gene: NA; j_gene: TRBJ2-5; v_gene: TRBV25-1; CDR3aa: CASSAGGPETQYF; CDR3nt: TGTGCCAGCAGTGCGGGGGGCCCTGAGACCCAGTACTTC
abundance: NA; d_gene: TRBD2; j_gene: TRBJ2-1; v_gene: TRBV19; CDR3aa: CASTDLRLAGTSEQFF; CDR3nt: TGTGCCAGTACCGACCTCCGACTAGCGGGAACCTCTGAGCAGTTCTTC
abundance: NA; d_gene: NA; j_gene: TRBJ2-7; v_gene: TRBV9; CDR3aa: CASSPGGIGYEQYF; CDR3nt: TGTGCCAGCAGCCCAGGGGGGATTGGCTACGAGCAGTACTTC
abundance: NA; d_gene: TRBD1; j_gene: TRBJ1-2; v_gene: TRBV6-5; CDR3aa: CASNSDRGRGYTF; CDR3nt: TGTGCCAGCAACTCGGACAGGGGCCGTGGCTACACCTTC
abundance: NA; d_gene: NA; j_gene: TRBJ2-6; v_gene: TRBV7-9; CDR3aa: CASSLPGSGANVLTF; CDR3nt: TGTGCCAGCAGCTTACCGGGCTCTGGGGCCAACGTCCTGACTTTC
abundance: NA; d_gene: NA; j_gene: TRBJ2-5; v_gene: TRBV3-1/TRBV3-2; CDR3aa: CASSLPAPGQETQYF; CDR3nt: TGTGCCAGCAGCCTTCCGGCCCCGGGCCAAGAGACCCAGTACTTC
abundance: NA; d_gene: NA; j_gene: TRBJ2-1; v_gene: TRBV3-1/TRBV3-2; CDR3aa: CASSQVGRVVEQFF; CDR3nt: TGTGCCAGCAGCCAAGTCGGGCGGGTAGTAGAGCAGTTCTTC
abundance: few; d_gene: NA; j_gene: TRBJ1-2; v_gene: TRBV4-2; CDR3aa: CASSQAGRRDGYTF; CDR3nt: TGTGCCAGCAGCCAAGCCGGACGGCGGGATGGCTACACCTTC
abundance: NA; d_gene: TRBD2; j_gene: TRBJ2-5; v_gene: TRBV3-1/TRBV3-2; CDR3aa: CASSQGTSGDGQETQYF; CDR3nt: TGTGCCAGCAGCCAAGGGACTAGCGGGGATGGACAAGAGACCCAGTACTTC
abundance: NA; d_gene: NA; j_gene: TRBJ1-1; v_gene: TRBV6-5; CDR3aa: CASSRGQNTEAFF; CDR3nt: TGTGCCAGCAGCCGCGGACAGAACACTGAAGCTTTCTTT
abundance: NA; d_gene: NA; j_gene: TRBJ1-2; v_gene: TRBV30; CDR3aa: CAWSVWGESYTF; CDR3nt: TGTGCCTGGAGTGTGTGGGGGGAAAGCTACACCTTC
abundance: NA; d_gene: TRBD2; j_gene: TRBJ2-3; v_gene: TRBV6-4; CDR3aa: CASSDSASGSTDTQYF; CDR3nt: TGTGCCAGCAGTGACTCGGCTAGCGGGAGCACAGATACGCAGTATTTT
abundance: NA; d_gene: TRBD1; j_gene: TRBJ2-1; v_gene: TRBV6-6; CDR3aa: CASSEGQGSYNEQFF; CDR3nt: TGTGCCAGCAGTGAGGGACAGGGCTCCTACAATGAGCAGTTCTTC
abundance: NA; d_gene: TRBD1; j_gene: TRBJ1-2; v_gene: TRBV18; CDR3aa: CASSQKGTASNYGYTF; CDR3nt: TGTGCCAGCTCACAAAAGGGGACAGCATCTAACTATGGCTACACCTTC
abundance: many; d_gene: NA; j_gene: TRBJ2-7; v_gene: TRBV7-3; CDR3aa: CASSRPGAEQYF; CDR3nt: TGTGCCAGCAGTCGTCCGGGAGCCGAGCAGTACTTC
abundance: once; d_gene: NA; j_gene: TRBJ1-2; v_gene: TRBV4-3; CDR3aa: CASSHTIGGDYGYTF; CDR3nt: TGCGCCAGCAGCCATACAATAGGGGGGGACTATGGCTACACCTTC
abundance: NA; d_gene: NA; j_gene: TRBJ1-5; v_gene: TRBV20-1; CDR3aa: CSARKEQPQHF; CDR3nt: TGCAGTGCTAGGAAAGAGCAGCCCCAGCATTTT
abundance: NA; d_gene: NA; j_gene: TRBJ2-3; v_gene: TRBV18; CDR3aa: CASSPDVGGTATDTQYF; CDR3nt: TGTGCCAGCTCACCCGATGTTGGTGGCACCGCCACAGATACGCAGTATTTT
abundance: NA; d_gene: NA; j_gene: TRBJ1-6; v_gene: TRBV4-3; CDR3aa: CASSPGTVNSPLHF; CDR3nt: TGCGCCAGCAGCCCCGGGACTGTAAATTCACCCCTCCACTTT
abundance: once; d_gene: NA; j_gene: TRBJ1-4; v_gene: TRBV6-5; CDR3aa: CASSYVGRGAGELFF; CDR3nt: TGTGCCAGCAGTTACGTGGGCAGGGGTGCTGGGGAACTGTTTTTT
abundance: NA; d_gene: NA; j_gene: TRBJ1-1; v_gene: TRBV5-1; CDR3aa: CASSPAGLMNTEAFF; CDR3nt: TGCGCCAGCAGCCCGGCGGGACTAATGAACACTGAAGCTTTCTTT
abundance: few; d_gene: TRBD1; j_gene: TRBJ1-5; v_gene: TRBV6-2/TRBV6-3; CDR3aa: CASSRTGNSNQPQHF; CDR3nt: TGTGCCAGCAGTCGGACAGGGAATAGCAATCAGCCCCAGCATTTT
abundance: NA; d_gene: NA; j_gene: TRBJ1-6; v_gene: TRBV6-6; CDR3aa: CASSGGVSNSPLHF; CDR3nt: TGTGCCAGCAGTGGGGGGGTGTCTAATTCACCCCTCCACTTT
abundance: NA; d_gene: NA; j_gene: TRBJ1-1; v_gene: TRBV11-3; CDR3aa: CASRKVVAGGGTEAFF; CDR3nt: TGTGCCAGCAGAAAAGTCGTGGCAGGAGGCGGCACTGAAGCTTTCTTT
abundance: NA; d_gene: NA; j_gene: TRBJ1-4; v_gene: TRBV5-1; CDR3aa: CASSLAGAGDEKLFF; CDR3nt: TGCGCCAGCAGCTTGGCCGGGGCAGGGGACGAAAAACTGTTTTTT